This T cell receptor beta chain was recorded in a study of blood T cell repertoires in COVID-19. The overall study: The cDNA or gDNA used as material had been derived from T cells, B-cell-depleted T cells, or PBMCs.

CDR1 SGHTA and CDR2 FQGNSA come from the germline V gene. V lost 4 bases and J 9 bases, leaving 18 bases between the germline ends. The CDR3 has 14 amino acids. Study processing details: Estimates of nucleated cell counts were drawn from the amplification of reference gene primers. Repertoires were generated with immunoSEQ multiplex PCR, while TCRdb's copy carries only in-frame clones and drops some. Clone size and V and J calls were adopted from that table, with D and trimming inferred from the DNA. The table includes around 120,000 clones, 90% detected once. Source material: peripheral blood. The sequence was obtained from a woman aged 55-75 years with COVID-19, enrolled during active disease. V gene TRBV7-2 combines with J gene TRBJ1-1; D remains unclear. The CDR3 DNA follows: TGTGCCAGCAGCTCGAGGGCAGGTGTGGGTAAAGCTTTCTTT. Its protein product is CASSSRAGVGKAFF.